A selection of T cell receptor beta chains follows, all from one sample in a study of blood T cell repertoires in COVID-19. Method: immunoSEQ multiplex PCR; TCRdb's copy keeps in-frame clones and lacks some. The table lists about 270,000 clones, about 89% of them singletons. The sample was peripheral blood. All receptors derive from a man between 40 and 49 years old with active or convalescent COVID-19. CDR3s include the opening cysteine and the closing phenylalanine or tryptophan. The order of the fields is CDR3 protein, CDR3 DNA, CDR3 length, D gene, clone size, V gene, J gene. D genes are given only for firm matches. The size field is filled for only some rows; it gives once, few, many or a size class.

CASSQSGTWGQPQHF,TGTGCCAGCAGCCAGTCCGGGACATGGGGTCAGCCCCAGCATTTT,15,NA,NA,TRBV16,TRBJ1-5
CASVSRTGTGELFF,TGTGCCAGCGTTAGCAGAACGGGCACCGGGGAGCTGTTTTTT,14,NA,NA,TRBV27,TRBJ2-2
CASSLGRVGTGELFF,TGTGCCAGCAGCTTAGGCAGGGTAGGAACCGGGGAGCTGTTTTTT,15,NA,NA,TRBV7-6,TRBJ2-2
CASSLGQLTDTQYF,TGTGCCAGCAGTTTGGGCCAGCTTACAGATACGCAGTATTTT,14,NA,NA,TRBV28,TRBJ2-3
CASSLDRGGTDTQYF,TGTGCCAGCAGTTTAGACAGGGGAGGCACAGATACGCAGTATTTT,15,TRBD1,NA,TRBV28,TRBJ2-3
CASSLVGDRGYGYTF,TGTGCCAGCAGCTTGGTGGGGGACAGGGGCTATGGCTACACCTTC,15,TRBD1,once,TRBV5-4,TRBJ1-2
CASSRTGQLNEQFF,TGTGCCAGTAGTCGAACGGGACAGCTTAATGAGCAGTTCTTC,14,TRBD1,NA,TRBV19,TRBJ2-1
CASSSPGLGTGELFF,TGTGCCAGCAGCTCCCCAGGACTGGGGACCGGGGAGCTGTTTTTT,15,NA,NA,TRBV7-3,TRBJ2-2
CASSLLSSWTSGGSYEQYF,TGTGCCAGCAGCTTACTTTCCTCGTGGACTAGCGGGGGCTCCTACGAGCAGTACTTC,19,TRBD2,NA,TRBV7-9,TRBJ2-7
CASSQEGGLISGANVLTF,TGCGCCAGCAGCCAAGAGGGGGGTCTCATTTCTGGGGCCAACGTCCTGACTTTC,18,NA,NA,TRBV4-1,TRBJ2-6
CASGLKGQGTYNEQFF,TGTGCTAGTGGTTTGAAGGGACAGGGCACCTACAATGAGCAGTTCTTC,16,TRBD1,NA,TRBV12-5,TRBJ2-1
CASSRGGGANTEAFF,TGTGCCAGCAGCCGAGGGGGGGGCGCTAATACTGAAGCTTTCTTT,15,NA,NA,TRBV28,TRBJ1-1
CASSERMKTDTQYF,TGTGCCAGCAGTGAGCGGATGAAAACAGATACGCAGTATTTT,14,NA,NA,TRBV2,TRBJ2-3
CASSSGAPGGYTF,TGTGCCAGCAGCTCAGGGGCCCCGGGGGGCTACACCTTC,13,NA,NA,TRBV12-3/TRBV12-4,TRBJ1-2
CASRDRAYEQYF,TGTGCCAGCCGGGACAGAGCCTACGAGCAGTACTTC,12,TRBD1,NA,TRBV6-5,TRBJ2-7
CAWSVSQGYEQYF,TGTGCCTGGAGTGTAAGCCAGGGCTACGAGCAGTACTTC,13,NA,NA,TRBV30,TRBJ2-7
CSVELAGGPNEQFF,TGCAGCGTTGAGTTAGCGGGAGGGCCAAATGAGCAGTTCTTC,14,TRBD2,once,TRBV29-1,TRBJ2-1
CASSLSWGSHEQFF,TGTGCCAGCAGCTTATCCTGGGGCTCCCATGAGCAGTTCTTC,14,NA,NA,TRBV7-8,TRBJ2-1
CASSQDRGREQFF,TGCGCCAGCAGCCAAGACAGGGGGCGCGAGCAGTTCTTC,13,TRBD1,NA,TRBV5-1,TRBJ2-1
CASSLDAGFSPLHF,TGTGCCAGCAGCTTAGACGCAGGATTTTCACCCCTCCACTTT,14,NA,NA,TRBV7-2,TRBJ1-6
CASIQDSSNTEAFF,TGTGCCAGTATCCAAGACAGTTCGAACACTGAAGCTTTCTTT,14,NA,NA,TRBV19,TRBJ1-1
CASSFRVENQPQHF,TGTGCCAGCAGCTTTAGAGTCGAAAATCAGCCCCAGCATTTT,14,NA,NA,TRBV12-1,TRBJ1-5
CASSGTGTLRGYTF,TGTGCCAGCAGTGGGACAGGGACACTAAGGGGCTACACCTTC,14,TRBD1,NA,TRBV28,TRBJ1-2
CASSTYEYLGQGGGQPQHF,TGTGCCAGCAGTACCTATGAGTATTTAGGACAGGGGGGAGGTCAGCCCCAGCATTTT,19,TRBD1,NA,TRBV2,TRBJ1-5
CATSDFGQGIDTQYF,TGTGCCACCAGTGATTTCGGACAGGGAATAGATACGCAGTATTTT,15,TRBD1,NA,TRBV24-1,TRBJ2-3
CASSIERDHRPQHF,TGTGCCAGTAGTATAGAACGGGATCACCGGCCCCAGCATTTT,14,NA,NA,TRBV19,TRBJ1-5
CASSESAGGRYNEQFF,TGTGCCAGCAGTGAATCGGCAGGGGGTAGATACAATGAGCAGTTCTTC,16,TRBD1,NA,TRBV25-1,TRBJ2-1
CASRPSEFQNTGELFF,TGTGCCAGCAGACCCTCAGAATTTCAGAACACCGGGGAGCTGTTTTTT,16,NA,few,TRBV27,TRBJ2-2
CASSLLTRSDTQYF,TGTGCCAGCAGCTTACTGACTAGGTCAGATACGCAGTATTTT,14,NA,NA,TRBV7-2,TRBJ2-3
CASSQPGLAGGAVPGELFF,TGCGCCAGCAGCCAGCCGGGACTAGCGGGGGGGGCAGTCCCCGGGGAGCTGTTTTTT,19,TRBD2,NA,TRBV4-1,TRBJ2-2
CASSEDTLNTEAFF,TGTGCCAGCAGCGAGGACACCTTGAACACTGAAGCTTTCTTT,14,NA,NA,TRBV7-9,TRBJ1-1
CASSSAGIYEQYF,TGTGCCAGCAGTTCCGCCGGGATCTACGAGCAGTACTTC,13,NA,NA,TRBV12-3/TRBV12-4,TRBJ2-7
CASSQGDFAEQYF,TGCGCCAGCAGCCAAGGGGACTTCGCCGAGCAGTACTTC,13,NA,NA,TRBV4-1,TRBJ2-7
CASSPEQGSGVDIQYF,TGTGCCAGCAGCCCAGAACAGGGGTCGGGAGTGGACATTCAGTACTTC,16,NA,NA,TRBV5-4,TRBJ2-4
CASSPQLSGTSSYEQYF,TGTGCCAGCTCACCGCAACTTAGCGGGACGAGCTCCTACGAGCAGTACTTC,17,TRBD2,NA,TRBV18,TRBJ2-7
CASTLVQGNGYTF,TGTGCCAGTACCCTCGTCCAGGGCAACGGCTACACCTTC,13,NA,NA,TRBV19,TRBJ1-2
CASSEAGLYDTEAFF,TGTGCCAGCAGTGAAGCCGGGTTGTATGACACTGAAGCTTTCTTT,15,NA,NA,TRBV2,TRBJ1-1
CASSVQAGGEYF,TGTGCCAGCAGTGTACAGGCCGGGGGGGAGTACTTC,12,TRBD2,NA,TRBV2,TRBJ2-7
CAWSVGGYSGNTIYF,TGTGCCTGGAGTGTCGGCGGGTACTCTGGAAACACCATATATTTT,15,NA,NA,TRBV30,TRBJ1-3
CASSQVSYEQFF,TGTGCCAGCAGCCAAGTTTCATATGAGCAGTTCTTC,12,NA,NA,TRBV3-1/TRBV3-2,TRBJ2-1
CASSPLVPRQETQYF,TGTGCCAGCAGTCCCCTCGTACCCCGGCAAGAGACCCAGTACTTC,15,NA,NA,TRBV27,TRBJ2-5
CASSLPSMNTEAFF,TGTGCCAGCAGCTTGCCGAGTATGAACACTGAAGCTTTCTTT,14,NA,NA,TRBV5-6,TRBJ1-1
CAWRGLVGKLFF,TGTGCCTGGAGGGGGCTAGTCGGGAAACTGTTTTTT,12,NA,few,TRBV30,TRBJ1-4
CASSYWSRGNEQFF,TGTGCCAGCAGTTATTGGTCAAGGGGAAATGAGCAGTTCTTC,14,NA,NA,TRBV6-5,TRBJ2-1
CASSLLPRDRTLGQYF,TGTGCCAGCAGTTTACTACCGCGGGACAGGACCCTCGGGCAGTACTTC,16,TRBD1,NA,TRBV27,TRBJ2-7
CASSQNRGWHTF,TGTGCCAGCAGCCAAAACAGGGGTTGGCACACCTTC,12,TRBD1,NA,TRBV28,TRBJ1-2